Described below is a single T cell receptor beta chain sequence and its context. This record comes from a study of blood T cell repertoires in COVID-19. About the study: T cells, B-cell-depleted T cells, or PBMCs supplied cDNA or gDNA.

In the authors' methods: It was from reference gene primer amplification that nucleated cell counts were estimated. Repertoires were generated with immunoSEQ multiplex PCR, while TCRdb's copy carries only in-frame clones and drops some. The V and J calls and clone size come from that table; D and trimming were worked out from the DNA. This sample has more than 250,000 clones; roughly 84% occur once, and the top ten carry 1%. Specimen: peripheral blood. The sequence was collected from a man aged 45-65 years with active or convalescent COVID-19.

The CDR3 nucleotides are TGTGCCACCTCGATCCTAATATACAATGAGCAGTTCTTC. Protein product: CATSILIYNEQFF. The genes are TRBV28 and TRBJ2-1; D uncertain. V gave up 10 bases and J gave up 4 bases, with 14 bases separating them. The CDR3 has 13 amino acids. CDR1 and CDR2 (germline): MDHEN, SYDVKM. The full variable domain, rest sourced from reference TRBV28 and TRBJ2-1, is DVKVTQSSRYLVKRTGEKVFLECVQDMDHENMFWYRQDPGLGLRLIYFSYDVKMKEKGDIPEGYSVSREKKERFSLILESASTNQTSMYLCATSILIYNEQFFGPGTRLTVL.